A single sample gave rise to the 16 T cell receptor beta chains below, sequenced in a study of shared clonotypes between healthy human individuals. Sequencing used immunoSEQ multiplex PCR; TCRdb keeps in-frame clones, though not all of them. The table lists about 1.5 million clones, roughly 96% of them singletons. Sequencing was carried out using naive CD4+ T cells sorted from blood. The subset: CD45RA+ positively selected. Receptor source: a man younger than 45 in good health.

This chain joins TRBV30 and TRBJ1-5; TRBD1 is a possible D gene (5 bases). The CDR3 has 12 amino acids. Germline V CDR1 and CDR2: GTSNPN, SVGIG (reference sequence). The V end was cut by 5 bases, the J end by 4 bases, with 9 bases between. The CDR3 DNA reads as TGTGCCTGGGGGGGTGGTAATCAGCCCCAGCATTTT. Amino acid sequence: CAWGGGNQPQHF.

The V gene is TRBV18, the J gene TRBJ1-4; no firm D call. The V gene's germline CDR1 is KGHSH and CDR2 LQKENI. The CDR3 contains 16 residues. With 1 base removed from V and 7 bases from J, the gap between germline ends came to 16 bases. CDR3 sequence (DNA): TGTGCCAGCTCACCACGGTCTGTTGTGAGTGGTGAAAAACTGTTTTTT. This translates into CASSPRSVVSGEKLFF.

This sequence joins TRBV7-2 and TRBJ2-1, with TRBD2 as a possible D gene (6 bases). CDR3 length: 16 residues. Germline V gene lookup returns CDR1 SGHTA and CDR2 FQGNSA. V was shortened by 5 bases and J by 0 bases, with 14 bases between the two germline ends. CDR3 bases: TGTGCCAGCAGCCCAAGCGGGCCCTTCTCCTACAATGAGCAGTTCTTC. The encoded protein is CASSPSGPFSYNEQFF. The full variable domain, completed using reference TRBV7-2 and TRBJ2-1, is GAGVSQSPSNKVTEKGKDVELRCDPISGHTALYWYRQSLGQGLEFLIYFQGNSAPDKSGLPSDRFSAERTGGSVSTLTIQRTQQEDSAVYLCASSPSGPFSYNEQFFGPGTRLTVL.

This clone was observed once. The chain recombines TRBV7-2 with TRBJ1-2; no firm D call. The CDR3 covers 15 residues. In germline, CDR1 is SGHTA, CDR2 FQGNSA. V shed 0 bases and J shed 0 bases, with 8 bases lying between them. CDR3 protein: CASSLAHGANYGYTF. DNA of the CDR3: TGTGCCAGCAGCTTAGCGCACGGAGCTAACTATGGCTACACCTTC.

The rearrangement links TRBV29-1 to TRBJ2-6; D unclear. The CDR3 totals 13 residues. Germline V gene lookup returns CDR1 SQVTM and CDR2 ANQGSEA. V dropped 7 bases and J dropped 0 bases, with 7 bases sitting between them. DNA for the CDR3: TGCAGCGCCCTCTACTCTGGGGCCAACGTCCTGACTTTC. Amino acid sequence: CSALYSGANVLTF.

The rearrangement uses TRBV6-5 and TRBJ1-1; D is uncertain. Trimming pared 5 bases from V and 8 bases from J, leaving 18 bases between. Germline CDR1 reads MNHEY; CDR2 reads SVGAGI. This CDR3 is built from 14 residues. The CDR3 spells CASSREPGRPEAFF. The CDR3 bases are TGTGCCAGCAGTCGGGAACCGGGCCGCCCCGAAGCTTTCTTT.

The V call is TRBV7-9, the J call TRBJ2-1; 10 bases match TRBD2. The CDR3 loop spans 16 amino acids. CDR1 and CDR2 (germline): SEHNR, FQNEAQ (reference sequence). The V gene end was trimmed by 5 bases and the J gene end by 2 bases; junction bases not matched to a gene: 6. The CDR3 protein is CASSQAAGGAYNEQFF. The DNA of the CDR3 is TGTGCCAGCAGCCAGGCAGCGGGAGGGGCCTACAATGAGCAGTTCTTC.

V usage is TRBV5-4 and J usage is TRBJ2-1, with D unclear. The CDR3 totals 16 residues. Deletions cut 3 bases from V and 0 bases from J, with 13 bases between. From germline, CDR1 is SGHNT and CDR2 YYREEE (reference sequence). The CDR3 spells CASSSFSGFSYNEQFF. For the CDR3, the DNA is TGTGCCAGCAGCTCCTTTTCAGGTTTCTCCTACAATGAGCAGTTCTTC.

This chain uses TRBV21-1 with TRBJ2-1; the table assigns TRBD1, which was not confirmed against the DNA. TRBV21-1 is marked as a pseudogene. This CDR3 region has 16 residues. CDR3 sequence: CASINLGGDRVNEQFF. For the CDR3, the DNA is TGTGCCAGCATTAACCTCGGAGGGGACAGGGTCAATGAGCAGTTCTTC.

CDR3 amino acids: CASSLLLFSPGQRRDEQFF. For the CDR3, the DNA is TGCGCCAGCAGCTTGCTTCTGTTCTCACCGGGACAGAGGAGGGATGAGCAGTTCTTC. This chain uses TRBV5-1 with TRBJ2-1; a weak D match, TRBD1 (7 bases). V lost 1 base and J lost 8, with 28 bases in between. Germline-derived CDR1 and CDR2 are SGHRS and YFSETQ. The CDR3 extends over 19 amino acids. Together with reference TRBV5-1 and TRBJ2-1, the CDR3 gives the full variable domain: KAGVTQTPRYLIKTRGQQVTLSCSPISGHRSVSWYQQTPGQGLQFLFEYFSETQRNKGNFPGRFSGRQFSNSRSEMNVSTLELGDSALYLCASSLLLFSPGQRRDEQFFGPGTRLTVL.

Here the CDR3 reads CASSLAGTSGNNEQFF. The CDR3 nucleotides read TGTGCCAGCTCACTAGCTGGGACTAGCGGGAATAATGAGCAGTTCTTC. This chain links TRBV18 with TRBJ2-1; 13 bases are shared with TRBD2. The CDR3 runs 16 residues. J lost 7 bases, V lost 4 bases, and 7 bases had no gene match. CDR1 KGHSH and CDR2 LQKENI come from the germline V gene.

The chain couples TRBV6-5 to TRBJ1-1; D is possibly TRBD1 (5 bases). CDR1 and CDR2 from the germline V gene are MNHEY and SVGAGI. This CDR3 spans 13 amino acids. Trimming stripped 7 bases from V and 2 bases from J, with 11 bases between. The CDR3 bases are TGTGCCAGCAAGAGACAGATTAACACTGAAGCTTTCTTT. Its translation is CASKRQINTEAFF.

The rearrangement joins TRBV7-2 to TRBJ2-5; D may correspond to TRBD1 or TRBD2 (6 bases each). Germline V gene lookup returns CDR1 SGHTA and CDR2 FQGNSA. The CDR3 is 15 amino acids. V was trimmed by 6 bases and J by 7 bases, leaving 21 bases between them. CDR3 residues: CASRPTGTAGGTQYF. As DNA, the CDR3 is TGTGCCAGCAGACCTACAGGGACTGCCGGCGGGACCCAGTACTTC.

The CDR3, as DNA: TGTGCCAGCAGCCAGGACTGGCAAGATACGCAGTATTTT. Translating gives CASSQDWQDTQYF. The chain is built from TRBV5-4 and TRBJ2-3; weak D call: TRBD2 (5 bases). The ends were cut back, 4 bases at V and 5 bases at J, with 11 bases in the middle. The germline V gene has CDR1 SGHNT and CDR2 YYREEE (reference sequence). This CDR3 is built from 13 residues.

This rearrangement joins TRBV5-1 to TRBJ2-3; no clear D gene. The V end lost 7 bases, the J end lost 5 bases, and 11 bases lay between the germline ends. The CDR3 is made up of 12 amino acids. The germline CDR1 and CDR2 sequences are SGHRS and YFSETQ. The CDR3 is CASGMELDTQYF. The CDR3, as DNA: TGCGCCAGCGGGATGGAATTAGATACGCAGTATTTT.

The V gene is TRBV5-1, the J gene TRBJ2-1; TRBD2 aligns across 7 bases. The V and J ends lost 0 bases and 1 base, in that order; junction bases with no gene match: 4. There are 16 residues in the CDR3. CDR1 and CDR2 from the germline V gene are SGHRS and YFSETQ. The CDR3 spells CASSLVGGLSYNEQFF. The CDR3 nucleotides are TGCGCCAGCAGCTTGGTGGGAGGGCTGTCCTACAATGAGCAGTTCTTC.